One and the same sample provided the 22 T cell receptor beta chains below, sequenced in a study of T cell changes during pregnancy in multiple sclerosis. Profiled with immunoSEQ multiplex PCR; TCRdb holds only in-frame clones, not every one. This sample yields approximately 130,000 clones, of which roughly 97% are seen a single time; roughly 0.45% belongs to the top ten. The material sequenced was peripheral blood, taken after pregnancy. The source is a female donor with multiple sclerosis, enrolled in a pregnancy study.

The CDR3 nucleotides are TGTGCCAGTAGTATGGCAGTGGCCTACGAGCAGTACTTC. Translation gives CASSMAVAYEQYF. The chain combines TRBV19 with TRBJ2-7; D uncertain. CDR1 and CDR2 (germline): LNHDA, SQIVND (reference sequence). V lost 3 bases to trimming and J lost 2 bases, with 8 bases between them. The CDR3 is 13 residues long.

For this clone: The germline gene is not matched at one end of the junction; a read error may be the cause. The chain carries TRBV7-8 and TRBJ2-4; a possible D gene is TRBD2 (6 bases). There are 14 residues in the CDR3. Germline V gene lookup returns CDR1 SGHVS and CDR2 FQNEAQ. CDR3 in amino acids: CASSRGSATNIQYF. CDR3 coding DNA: TGTGCCAGCAGCCGGGGGAGCGCCACAAACATTCAGTACTTC.

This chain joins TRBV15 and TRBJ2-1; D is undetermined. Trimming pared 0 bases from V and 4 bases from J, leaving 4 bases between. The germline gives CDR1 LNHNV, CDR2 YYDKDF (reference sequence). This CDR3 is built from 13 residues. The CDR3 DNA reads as TGTGCCACCAGCAGAGATAGTTACAATGAGCAGTTCTTC. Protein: CATSRDSYNEQFF.

The CDR3, as DNA: TGTGCCAGCAGCAAAGTCCCGAGCTCCTACAATGAGCAGTTCTTC. It codes for CASSKVPSSYNEQFF. This rearrangement joins TRBV7-8 to TRBJ2-1; D gene ambiguous. V was clipped by 5 bases and J by 0 bases, with 11 bases between them. In germline, CDR1 is SGHVS, CDR2 FQNEAQ. The CDR3 is 15 amino acids.

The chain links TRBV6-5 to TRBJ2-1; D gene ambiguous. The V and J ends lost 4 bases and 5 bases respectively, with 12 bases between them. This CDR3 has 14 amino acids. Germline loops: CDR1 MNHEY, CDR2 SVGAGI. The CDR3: CASSSPIVHNEQFF. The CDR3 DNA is TGTGCCAGCAGTTCCCCTATCGTCCACAATGAGCAGTTCTTC.

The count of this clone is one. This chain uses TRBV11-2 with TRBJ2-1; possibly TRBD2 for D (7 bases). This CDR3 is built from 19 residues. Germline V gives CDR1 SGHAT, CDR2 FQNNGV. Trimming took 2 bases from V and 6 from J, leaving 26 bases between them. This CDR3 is CASSLRYRARLAPGNEQFF. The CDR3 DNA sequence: TGTGCCAGCAGCTTACGTTACAGGGCCCGACTAGCCCCGGGCAATGAGCAGTTCTTC.

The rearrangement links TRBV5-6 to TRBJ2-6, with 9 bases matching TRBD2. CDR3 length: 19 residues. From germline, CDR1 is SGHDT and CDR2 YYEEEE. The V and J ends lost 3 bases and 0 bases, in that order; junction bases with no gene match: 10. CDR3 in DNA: TGTGCCAGCAGCTCTTATCGGACTAGCGCCCCCTCTGGGGCCAACGTCCTGACTTTC. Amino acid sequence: CASSSYRTSAPSGANVLTF.

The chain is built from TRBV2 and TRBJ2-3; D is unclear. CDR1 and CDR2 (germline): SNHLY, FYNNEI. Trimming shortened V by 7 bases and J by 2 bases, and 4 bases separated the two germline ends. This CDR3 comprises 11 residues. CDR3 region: CASTLTDTQYF. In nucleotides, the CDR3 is TGTGCCAGCACTCTCACAGATACGCAGTATTTT.

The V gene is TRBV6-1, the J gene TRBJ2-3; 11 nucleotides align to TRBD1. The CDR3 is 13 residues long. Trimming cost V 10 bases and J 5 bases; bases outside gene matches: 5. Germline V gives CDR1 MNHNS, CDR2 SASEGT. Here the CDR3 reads CATGQGVRDTQYF. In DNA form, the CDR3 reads TGTGCCACGGGACAGGGGGTGAGAGATACGCAGTATTTT.

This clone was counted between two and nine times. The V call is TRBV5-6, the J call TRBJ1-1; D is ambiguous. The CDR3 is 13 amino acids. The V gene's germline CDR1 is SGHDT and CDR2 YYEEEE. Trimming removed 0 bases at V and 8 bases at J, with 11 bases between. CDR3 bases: TGTGCCAGCAGCTTGGGCCTGGAGTCAGAAGCTTTCTTT. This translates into CASSLGLESEAFF.

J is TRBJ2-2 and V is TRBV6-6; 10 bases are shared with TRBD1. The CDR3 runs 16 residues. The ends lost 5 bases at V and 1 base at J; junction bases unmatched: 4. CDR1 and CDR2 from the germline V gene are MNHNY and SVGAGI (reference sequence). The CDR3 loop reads CASSRGQGMNTGELFF. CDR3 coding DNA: TGTGCCAGCAGTAGGGGACAGGGGATGAACACCGGGGAGCTGTTTTTT.

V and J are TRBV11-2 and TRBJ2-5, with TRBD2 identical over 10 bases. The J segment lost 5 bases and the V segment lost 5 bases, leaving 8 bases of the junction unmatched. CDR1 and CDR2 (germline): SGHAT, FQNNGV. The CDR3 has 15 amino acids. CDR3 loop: CASSGPGLASETQYF. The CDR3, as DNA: TGTGCCAGCAGCGGACCGGGACTAGCGTCCGAGACCCAGTACTTC.

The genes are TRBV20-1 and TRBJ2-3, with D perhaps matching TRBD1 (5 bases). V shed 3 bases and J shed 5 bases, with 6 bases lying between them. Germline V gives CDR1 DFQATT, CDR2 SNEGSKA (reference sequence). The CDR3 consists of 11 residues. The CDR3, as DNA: TGCAGTGCTAGCCAGGGAGATACGCAGTATTTT. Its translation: CSASQGDTQYF.

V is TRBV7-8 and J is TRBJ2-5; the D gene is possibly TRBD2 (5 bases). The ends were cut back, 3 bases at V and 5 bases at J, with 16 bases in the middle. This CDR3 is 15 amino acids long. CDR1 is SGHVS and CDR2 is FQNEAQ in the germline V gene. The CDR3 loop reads CASSLRRAPSETQYF. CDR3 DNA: TGTGCCAGCAGCTTGCGGCGGGCCCCATCTGAGACCCAGTACTTC.

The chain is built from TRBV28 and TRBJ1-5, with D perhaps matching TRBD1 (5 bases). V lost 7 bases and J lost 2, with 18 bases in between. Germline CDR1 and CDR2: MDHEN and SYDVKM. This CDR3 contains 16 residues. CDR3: CASTTSSGGGNQPQHF. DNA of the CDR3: TGTGCCAGCACTACTTCCTCGGGGGGGGGCAATCAGCCCCAGCATTTT.

The DNA of the CDR3 is TGCGCCAGCAGCCTAGACAGAAGCACAGATACGCAGTATTTT. The encoded protein is CASSLDRSTDTQYF. J is TRBJ2-3 and V is TRBV5-1, with a tentative D call TRBD1 (5 bases). The CDR3 contains 14 residues. V shed 4 bases and J shed 0 bases, with 9 bases lying between them. The germline gives CDR1 SGHRS, CDR2 YFSETQ.

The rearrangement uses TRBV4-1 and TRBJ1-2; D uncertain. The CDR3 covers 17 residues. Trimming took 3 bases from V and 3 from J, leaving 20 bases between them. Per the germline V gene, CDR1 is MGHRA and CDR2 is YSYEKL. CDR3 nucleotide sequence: TGCGCCAGCAGCCATAAGCTATCCGGGAGAGTGGACTATGGCTACACCTTC. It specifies CASSHKLSGRVDYGYTF.

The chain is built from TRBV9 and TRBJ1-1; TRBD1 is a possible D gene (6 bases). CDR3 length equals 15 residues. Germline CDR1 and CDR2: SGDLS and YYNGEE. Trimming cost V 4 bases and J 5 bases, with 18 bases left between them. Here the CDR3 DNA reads TGTGCCAGCAGCCTGCTGGGGGGGGCGCTTACTGAAGCTTTCTTT. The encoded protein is CASSLLGGALTEAFF.

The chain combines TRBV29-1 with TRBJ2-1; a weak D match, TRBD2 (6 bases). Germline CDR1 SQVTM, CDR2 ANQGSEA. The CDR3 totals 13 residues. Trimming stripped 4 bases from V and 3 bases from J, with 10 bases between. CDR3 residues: CSVASSVYNEQFF. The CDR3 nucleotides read TGCAGCGTTGCCTCTAGCGTCTACAATGAGCAGTTCTTC.

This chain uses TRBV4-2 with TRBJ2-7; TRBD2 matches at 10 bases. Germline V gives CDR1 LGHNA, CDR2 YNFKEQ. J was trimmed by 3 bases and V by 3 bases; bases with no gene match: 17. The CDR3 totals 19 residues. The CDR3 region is CASSQTSGREPRPFYEQYF. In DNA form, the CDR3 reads TGTGCCAGCAGCCAGACAAGCGGGAGGGAACCTAGACCGTTCTACGAGCAGTACTTC.

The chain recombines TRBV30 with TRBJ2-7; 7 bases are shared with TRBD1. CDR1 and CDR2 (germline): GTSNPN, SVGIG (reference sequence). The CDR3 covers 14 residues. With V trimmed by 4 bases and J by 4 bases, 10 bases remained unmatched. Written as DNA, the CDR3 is TGTGCCTGGAACCCGACAGGGTCTACTTACGAGCAGTACTTC. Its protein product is CAWNPTGSTYEQYF.

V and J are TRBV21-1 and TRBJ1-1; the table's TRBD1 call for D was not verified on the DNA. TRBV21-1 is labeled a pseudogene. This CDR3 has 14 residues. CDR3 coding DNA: TGTGCCGGCAGCCCCAAGGGGTCGGACCACTCGGCTTTCTTT. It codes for CAGSPKGSDHSAFF.